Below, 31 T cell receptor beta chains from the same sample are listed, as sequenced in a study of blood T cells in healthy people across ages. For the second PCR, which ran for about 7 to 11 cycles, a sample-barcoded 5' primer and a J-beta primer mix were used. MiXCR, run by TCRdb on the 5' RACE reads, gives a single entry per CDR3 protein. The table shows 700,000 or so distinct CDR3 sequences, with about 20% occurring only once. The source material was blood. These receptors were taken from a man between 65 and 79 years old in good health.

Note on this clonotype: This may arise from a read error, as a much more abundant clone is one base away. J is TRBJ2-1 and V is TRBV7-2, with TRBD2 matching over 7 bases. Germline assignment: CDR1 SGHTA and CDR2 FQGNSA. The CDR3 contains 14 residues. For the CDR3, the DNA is TGTGCCAGCAGTCAAGCGGGAACGAACAATGAGAAGTTCTTC. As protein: CASSQAGTNNEKFF.

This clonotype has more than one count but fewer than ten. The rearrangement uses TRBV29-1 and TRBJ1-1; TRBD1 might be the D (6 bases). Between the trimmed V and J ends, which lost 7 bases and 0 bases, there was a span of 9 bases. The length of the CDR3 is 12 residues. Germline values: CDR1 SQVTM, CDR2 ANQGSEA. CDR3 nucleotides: TGCAGCGGGAGGACAGTGAACACTGAAGCTTTCTTT. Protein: CSGRTVNTEAFF.

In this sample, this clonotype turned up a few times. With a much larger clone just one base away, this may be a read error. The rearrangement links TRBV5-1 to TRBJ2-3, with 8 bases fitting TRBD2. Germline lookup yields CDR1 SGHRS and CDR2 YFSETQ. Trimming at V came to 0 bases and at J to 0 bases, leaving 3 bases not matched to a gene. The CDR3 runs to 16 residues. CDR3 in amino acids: CASSLGSSGSTDTQYF. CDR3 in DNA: TGCGCCAGCAGCTTGGGTTCTAGCGGGAGCACAGATACGCAGTATTTT.

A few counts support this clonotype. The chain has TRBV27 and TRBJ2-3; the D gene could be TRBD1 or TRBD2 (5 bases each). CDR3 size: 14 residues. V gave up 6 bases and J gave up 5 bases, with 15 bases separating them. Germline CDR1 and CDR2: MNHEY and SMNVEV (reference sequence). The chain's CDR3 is CASSTGTARDTQYF. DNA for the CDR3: TGTGCCAGCAGCACCGGGACGGCGAGAGATACGCAGTATTTT.

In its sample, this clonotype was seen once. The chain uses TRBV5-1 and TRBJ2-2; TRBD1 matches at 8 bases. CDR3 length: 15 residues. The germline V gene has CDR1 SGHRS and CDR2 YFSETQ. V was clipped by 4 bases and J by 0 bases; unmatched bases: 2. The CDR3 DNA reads TGCGCCAGCAGCGCGACAGGGGCGAACACCGGGGAGCTGTTTTTT. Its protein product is CASSATGANTGELFF.

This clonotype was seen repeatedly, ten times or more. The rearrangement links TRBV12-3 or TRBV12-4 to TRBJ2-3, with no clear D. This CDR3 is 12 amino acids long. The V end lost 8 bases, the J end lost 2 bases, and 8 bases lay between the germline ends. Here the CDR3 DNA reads TGTGCCAGCTCCCAGGCCACAGATACGCAGTATTTT. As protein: CASSQATDTQYF.

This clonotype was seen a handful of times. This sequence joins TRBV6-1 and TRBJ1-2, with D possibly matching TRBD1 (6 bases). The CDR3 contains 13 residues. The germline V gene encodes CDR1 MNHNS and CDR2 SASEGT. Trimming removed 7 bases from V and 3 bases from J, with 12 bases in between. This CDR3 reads CASIQGSHYGYTF. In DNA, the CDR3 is TGTGCCAGCATCCAGGGGAGTCACTATGGCTACACCTTC.

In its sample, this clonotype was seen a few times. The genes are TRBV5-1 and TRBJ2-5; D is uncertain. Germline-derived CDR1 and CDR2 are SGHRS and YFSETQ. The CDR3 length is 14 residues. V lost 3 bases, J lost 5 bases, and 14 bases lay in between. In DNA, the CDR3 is TGCGCCAGCAGCTCGAGAACAGAAGGCGAGACCCAGTACTTC. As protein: CASSSRTEGETQYF.

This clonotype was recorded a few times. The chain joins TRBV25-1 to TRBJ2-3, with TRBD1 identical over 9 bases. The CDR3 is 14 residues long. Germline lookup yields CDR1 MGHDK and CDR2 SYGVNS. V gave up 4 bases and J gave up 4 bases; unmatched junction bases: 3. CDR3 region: CASSGGQGADTQYF. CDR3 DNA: TGTGCCAGCAGTGGGGGACAGGGAGCAGATACGCAGTATTTT.

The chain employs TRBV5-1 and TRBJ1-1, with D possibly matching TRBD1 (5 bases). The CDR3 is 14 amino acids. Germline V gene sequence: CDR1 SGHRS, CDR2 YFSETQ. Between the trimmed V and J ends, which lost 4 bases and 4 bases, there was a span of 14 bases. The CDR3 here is CASSPRRDGTEAFF. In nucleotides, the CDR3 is TGCGCCAGCAGCCCAAGGAGGGACGGCACTGAAGCTTTCTTT. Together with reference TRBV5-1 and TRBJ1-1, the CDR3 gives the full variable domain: KAGVTQTPRYLIKTRGQQVTLSCSPISGHRSVSWYQQTPGQGLQFLFEYFSETQRNKGNFPGRFSGRQFSNSRSEMNVSTLELGDSALYLCASSPRRDGTEAFFGQGTRLTVV.

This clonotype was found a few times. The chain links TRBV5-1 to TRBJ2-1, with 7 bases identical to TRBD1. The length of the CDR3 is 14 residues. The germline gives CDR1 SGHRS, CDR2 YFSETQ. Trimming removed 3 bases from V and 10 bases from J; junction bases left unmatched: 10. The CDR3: CASSSGTAVQEQFF. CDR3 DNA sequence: TGCGCCAGCAGCTCGGGGACAGCCGTGCAAGAGCAGTTCTTC.

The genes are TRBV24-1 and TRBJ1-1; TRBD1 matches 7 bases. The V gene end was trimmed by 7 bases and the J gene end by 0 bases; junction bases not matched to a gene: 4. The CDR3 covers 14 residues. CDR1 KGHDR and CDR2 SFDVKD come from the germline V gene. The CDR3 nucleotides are TGTGCCACCAGAAACAGGGGAATGAACACTGAAGCTTTCTTT. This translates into CATRNRGMNTEAFF.

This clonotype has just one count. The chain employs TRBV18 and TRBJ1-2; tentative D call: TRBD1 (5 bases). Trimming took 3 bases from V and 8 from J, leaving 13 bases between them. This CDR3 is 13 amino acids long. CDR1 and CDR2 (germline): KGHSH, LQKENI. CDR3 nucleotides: TGTGCCAGCTCACCGGAGACAGTGAGGGGCTACACCTTC. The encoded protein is CASSPETVRGYTF.

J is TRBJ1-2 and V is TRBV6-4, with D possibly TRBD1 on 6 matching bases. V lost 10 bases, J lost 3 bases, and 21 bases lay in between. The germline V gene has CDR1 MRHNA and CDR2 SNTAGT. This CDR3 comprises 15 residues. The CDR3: CATRISSGAYYGYTF. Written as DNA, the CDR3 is TGTGCCACCAGGATTAGTTCGGGGGCGTACTATGGCTACACCTTC.

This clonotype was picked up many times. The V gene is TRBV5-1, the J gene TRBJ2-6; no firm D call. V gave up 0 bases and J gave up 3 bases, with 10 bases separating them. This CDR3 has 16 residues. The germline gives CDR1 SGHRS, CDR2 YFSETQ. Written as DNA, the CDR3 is TGCGCCAGCAGCTTGGGCGGTCAAGGTGGGGCCAACGTCCTGACTTTC. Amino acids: CASSLGGQGGANVLTF.

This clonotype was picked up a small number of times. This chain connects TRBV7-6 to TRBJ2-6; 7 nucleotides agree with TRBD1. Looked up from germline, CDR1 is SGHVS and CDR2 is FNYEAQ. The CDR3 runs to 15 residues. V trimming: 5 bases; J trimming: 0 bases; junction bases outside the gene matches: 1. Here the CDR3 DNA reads TGTGCCAGCAGCGGGACAGTCTCTGGGGCCAACGTCCTGACTTTC. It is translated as CASSGTVSGANVLTF.

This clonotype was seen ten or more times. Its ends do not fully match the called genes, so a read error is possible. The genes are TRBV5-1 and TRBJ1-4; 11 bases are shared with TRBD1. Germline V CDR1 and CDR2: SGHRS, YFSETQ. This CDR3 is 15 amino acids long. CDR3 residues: CASSLARDRGEKLFF. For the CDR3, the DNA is TGTGCCAGCAGCTTAGCCCGGGACAGGGGGGAAAAACTGTTTTTT.

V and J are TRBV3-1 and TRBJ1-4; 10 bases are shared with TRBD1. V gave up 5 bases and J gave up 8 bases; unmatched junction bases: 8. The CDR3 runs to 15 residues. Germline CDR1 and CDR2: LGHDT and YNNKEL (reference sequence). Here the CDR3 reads CASSDAGTGVEKLFF. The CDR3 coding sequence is TGTGCCAGCAGCGACGCGGGGACAGGGGTCGAAAAACTGTTTTTT. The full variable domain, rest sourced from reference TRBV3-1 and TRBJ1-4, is DTAVSQTPKYLVTQMGNDKSIKCEQNLGHDTMYWYKQDSKKFLKIMFSYNNKELIINETVPNRFSPKSPDKAHLNLHINSLELGDSAVYFCASSDAGTGVEKLFFGSGTQLSVL.

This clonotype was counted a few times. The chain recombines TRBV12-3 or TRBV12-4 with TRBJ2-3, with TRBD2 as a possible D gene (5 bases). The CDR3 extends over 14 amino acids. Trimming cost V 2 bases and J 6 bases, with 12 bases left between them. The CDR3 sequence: CASSLRRAPDTQYF. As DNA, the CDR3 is TGTGCCAGCAGTTTACGGCGGGCTCCGGATACGCAGTATTTT.

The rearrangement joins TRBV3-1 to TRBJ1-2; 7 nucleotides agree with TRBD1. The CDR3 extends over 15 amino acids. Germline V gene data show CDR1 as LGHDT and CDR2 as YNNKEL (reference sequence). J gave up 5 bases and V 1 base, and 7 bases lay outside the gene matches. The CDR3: CASSQGAGQIYGYTF. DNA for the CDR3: TGTGCCAGCAGCCAAGGCGCGGGACAGATATATGGCTACACCTTC.

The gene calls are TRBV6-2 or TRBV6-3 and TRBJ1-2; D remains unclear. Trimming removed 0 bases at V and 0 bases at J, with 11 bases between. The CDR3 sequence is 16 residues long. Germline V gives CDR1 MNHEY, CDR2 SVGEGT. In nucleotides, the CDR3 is TGTGCCAGCAGTTACTCGGTTAAGGAGGCTAACTATGGCTACACCTTC. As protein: CASSYSVKEANYGYTF.

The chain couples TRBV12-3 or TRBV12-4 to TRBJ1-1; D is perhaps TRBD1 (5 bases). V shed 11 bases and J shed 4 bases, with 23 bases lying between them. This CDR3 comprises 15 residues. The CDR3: CAGTIVGGLATEAFF. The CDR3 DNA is TGTGCCGGCACCATCGTGGGGGGGTTGGCCACTGAAGCTTTCTTT.

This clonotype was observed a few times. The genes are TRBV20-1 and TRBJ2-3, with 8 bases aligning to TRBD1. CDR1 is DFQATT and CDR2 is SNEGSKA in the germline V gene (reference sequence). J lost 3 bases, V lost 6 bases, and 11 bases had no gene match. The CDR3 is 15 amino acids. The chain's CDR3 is CSALGSGGLTDTQYF. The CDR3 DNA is TGCAGTGCCCTGGGTTCAGGGGGCCTGACAGATACGCAGTATTTT.

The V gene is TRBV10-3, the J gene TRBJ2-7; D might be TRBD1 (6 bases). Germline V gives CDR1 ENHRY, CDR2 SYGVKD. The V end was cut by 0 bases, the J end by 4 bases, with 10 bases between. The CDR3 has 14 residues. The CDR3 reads CAISESTGGYEQYV. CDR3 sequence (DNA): TGTGCCATCAGTGAGTCGACAGGAGGATACGAGCAGTACGTC.

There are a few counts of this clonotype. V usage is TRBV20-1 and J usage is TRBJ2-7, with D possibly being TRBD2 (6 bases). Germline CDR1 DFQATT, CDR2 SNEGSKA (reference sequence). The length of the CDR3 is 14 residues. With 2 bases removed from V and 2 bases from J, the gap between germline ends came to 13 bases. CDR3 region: CSARWGGAPYEQYF. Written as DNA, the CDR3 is TGCAGTGCTAGATGGGGCGGGGCCCCCTACGAGCAGTACTTC.

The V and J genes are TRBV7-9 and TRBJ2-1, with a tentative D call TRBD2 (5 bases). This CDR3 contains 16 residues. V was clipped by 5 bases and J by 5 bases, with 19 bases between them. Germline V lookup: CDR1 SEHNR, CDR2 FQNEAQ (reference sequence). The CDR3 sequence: CASSPTGLIGNNEQFF. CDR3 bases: TGTGCCAGCAGCCCCACGGGGTTAATAGGGAACAATGAGCAGTTCTTC.

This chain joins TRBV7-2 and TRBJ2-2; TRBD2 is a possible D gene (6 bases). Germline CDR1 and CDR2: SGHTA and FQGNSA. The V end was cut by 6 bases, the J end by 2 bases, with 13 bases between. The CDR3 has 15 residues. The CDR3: CASRTGLVNTGELFF. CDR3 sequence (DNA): TGTGCCAGCAGGACGGGACTCGTTAACACCGGGGAGCTGTTTTTT.

CDR3 sequence: CASSHGLAGRRTDTQYF. CDR3 DNA: TGTGCCAGCAGTCACGGACTAGCGGGAAGGAGGACAGATACGCAGTATTTT. The V gene is TRBV12-3 or TRBV12-4, the J gene TRBJ2-3; 12 positions match TRBD2. CDR3 size: 17 residues. V was clipped by 5 bases and J by 3 bases; unmatched bases: 9.

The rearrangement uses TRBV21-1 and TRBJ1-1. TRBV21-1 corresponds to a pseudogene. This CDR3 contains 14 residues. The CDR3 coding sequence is TGTGCCAGCAGCAAAGTAGTGGGGTTCACTGAAGCTTTCTTT. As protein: CASSKVVGFTEAFF.

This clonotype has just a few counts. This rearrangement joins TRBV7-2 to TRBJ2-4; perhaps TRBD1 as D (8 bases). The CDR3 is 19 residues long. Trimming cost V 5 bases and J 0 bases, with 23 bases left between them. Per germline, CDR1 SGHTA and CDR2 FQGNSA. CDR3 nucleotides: TGTGCCAGCAGCCCACAGGGGGGGACGATGCCCCTAGCCAAAAACATTCAGTACTTC. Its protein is CASSPQGGTMPLAKNIQYF.

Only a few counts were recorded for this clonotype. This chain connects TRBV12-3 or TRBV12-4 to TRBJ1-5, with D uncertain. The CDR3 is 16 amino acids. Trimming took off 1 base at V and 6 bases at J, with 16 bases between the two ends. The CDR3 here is CASSLGLGSGGQPQHF. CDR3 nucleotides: TGTGCCAGCAGTTTAGGGCTCGGTAGCGGAGGTCAGCCCCAGCATTTT.